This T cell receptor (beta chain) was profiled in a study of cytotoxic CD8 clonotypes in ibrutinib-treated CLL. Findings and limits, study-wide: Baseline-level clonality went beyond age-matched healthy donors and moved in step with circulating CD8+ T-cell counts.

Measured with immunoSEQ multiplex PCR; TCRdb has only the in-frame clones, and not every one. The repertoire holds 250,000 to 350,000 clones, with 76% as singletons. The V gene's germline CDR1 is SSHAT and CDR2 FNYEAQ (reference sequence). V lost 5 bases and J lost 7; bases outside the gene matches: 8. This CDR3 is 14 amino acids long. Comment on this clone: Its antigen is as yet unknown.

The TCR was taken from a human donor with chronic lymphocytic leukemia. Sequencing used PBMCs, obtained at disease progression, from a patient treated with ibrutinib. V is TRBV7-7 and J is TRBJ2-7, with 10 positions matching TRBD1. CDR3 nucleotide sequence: TGTGCCAGCAGCAAAGGACAGGGGGAGTATGAGCAGTACTTC. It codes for CASSKGQGEYEQYF.